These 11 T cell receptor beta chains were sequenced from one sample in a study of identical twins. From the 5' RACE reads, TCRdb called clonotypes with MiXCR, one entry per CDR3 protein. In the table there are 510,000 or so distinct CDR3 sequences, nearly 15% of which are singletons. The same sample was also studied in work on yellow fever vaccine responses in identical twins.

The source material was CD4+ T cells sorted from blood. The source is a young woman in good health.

CDR3 protein: CASSQVEGASETQYF. CDR3 bases: TGCGCCAGCAGCCAAGTAGAGGGGGCATCAGAGACCCAGTACTTC. V gene TRBV4-1 combines with J gene TRBJ2-5; 7 bases map to TRBD1. The CDR3 has 15 amino acids. Per the germline V gene, CDR1 is MGHRA and CDR2 is YSYEKL. V lost 1 base and J lost 4; bases outside the gene matches: 6.

CDR3 sequence reads: CASSLTSSPYNEQFF. Here the CDR3 DNA reads TGTGCCAGCAGTTTGACTAGCAGCCCCTACAATGAGCAGTTCTTC. V gene TRBV27 combines with J gene TRBJ2-1; 7 nucleotides line up with TRBD2. Per germline, CDR1 MNHEY and CDR2 SMNVEV (reference sequence). The CDR3 contains 15 residues. The V and J ends lost 3 bases and 2 bases, in that order; junction bases with no gene match: 4.

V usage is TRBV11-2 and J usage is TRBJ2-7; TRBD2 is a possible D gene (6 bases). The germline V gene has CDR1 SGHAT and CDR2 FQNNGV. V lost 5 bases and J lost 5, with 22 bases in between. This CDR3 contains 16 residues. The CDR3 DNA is TGTGCCAGCAGCCGTGCCCTTGGGGGGAATATACACGAGCAGTACTTC. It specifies CASSRALGGNIHEQYF.

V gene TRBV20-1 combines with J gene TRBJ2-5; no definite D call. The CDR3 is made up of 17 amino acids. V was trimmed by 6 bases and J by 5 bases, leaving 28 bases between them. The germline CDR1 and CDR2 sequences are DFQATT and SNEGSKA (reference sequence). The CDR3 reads CSAPVGLLDQASETQYF. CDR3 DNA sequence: TGCAGTGCCCCAGTCGGGCTCTTGGACCAAGCCTCCGAGACCCAGTACTTC.

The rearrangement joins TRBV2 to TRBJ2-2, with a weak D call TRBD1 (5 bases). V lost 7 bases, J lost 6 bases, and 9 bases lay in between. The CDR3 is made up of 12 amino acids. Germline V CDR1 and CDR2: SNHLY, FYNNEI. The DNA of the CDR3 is TGTGCCAGCAAGACAGACTCCGGGGAGCTGTTTTTT. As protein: CASKTDSGELFF.

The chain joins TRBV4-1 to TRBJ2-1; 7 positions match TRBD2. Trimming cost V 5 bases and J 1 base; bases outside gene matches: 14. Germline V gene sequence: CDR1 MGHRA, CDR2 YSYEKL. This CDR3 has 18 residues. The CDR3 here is CASSSRLARAISYNEQFF. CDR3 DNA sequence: TGCGCCAGCAGCTCCCGACTAGCACGAGCTATTTCCTACAATGAGCAGTTCTTC.

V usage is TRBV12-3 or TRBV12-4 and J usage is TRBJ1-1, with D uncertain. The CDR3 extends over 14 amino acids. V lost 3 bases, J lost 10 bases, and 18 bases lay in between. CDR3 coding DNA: TGTGCCAGCAGTTTGGGTCAAATGGGGAGGAGAGCTTTCTTT. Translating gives CASSLGQMGRRAFF.

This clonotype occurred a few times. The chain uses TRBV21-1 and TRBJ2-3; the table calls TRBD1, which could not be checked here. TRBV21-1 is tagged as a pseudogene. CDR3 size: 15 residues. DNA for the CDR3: TGTGCCAGCAACCACCGGGGGCCGCCCACAGATACGCAGTATTTT. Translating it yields CASNHRGPPTDTQYF.

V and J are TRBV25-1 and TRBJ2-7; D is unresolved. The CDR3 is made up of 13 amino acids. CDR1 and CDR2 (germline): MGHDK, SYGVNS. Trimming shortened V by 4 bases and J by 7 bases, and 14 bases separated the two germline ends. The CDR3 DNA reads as TGTGCCAGCAGTGCTTTGGGCACGCCAGAGCAGTACTTC. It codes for CASSALGTPEQYF.

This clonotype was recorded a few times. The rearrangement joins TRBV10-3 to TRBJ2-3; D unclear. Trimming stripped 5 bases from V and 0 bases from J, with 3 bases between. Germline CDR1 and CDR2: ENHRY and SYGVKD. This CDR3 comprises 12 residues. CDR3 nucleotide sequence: TGTGCCATCAGTTGGAGCACAGATACGCAGTATTTT. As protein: CAISWSTDTQYF.

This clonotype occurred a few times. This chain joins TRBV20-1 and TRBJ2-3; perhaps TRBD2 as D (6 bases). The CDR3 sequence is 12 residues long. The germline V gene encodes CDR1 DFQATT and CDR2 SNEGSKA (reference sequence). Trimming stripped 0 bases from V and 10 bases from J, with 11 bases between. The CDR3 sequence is CSARDRLASQYF. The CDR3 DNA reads TGCAGTGCTAGAGATCGGCTAGCGTCGCAGTATTTT.